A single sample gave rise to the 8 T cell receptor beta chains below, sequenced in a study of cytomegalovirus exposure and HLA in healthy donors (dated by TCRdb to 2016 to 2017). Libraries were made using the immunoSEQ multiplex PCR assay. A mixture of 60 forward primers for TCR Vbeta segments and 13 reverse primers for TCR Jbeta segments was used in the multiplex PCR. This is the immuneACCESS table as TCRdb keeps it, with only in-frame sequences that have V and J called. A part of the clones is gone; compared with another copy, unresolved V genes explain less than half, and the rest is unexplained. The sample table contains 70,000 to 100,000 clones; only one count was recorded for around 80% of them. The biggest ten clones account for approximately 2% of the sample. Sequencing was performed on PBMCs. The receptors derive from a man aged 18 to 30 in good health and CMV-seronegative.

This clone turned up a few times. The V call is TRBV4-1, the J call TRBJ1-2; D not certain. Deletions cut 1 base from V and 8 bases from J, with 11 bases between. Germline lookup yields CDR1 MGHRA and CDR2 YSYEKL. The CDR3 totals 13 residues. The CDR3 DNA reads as TGCGCCAGCAGCCAAGCGGAAGGGAGAGGCTACACCTTC. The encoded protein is CASSQAEGRGYTF.

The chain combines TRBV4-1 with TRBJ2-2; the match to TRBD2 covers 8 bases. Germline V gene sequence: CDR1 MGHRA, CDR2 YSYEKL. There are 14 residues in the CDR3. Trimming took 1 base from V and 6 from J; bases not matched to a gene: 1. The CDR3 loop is CASSQGLAPGELFF. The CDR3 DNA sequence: TGCGCCAGCAGCCAAGGACTAGCGCCCGGGGAGCTGTTTTTT.

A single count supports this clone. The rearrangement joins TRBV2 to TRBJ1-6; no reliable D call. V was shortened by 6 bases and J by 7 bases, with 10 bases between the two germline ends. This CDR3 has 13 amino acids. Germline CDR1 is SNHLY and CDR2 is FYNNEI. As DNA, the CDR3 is TGTGCCAGCAGAGCTGACACAAATTCACCCCTCCACTTT. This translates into CASRADTNSPLHF.

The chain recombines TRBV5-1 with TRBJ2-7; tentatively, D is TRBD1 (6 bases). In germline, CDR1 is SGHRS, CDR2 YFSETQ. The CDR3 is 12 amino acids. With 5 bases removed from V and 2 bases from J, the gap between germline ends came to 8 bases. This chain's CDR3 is CASSGTTYEQYF. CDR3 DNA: TGCGCCAGCAGTGGGACAACCTACGAGCAGTACTTC.

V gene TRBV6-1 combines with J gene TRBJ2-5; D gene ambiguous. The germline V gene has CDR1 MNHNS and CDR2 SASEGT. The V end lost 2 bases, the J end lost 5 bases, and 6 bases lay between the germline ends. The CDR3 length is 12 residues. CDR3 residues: CASSERVETQYF. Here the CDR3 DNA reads TGTGCCAGCAGTGAAAGAGTCGAGACCCAGTACTTC.

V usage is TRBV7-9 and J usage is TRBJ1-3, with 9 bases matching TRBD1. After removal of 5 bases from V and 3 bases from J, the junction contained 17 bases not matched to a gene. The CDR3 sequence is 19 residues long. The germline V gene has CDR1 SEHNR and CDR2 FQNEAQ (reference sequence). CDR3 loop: CASSPLLGRTGDNGNTIYF. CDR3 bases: TGTGCCAGCAGCCCCCTTTTGGGTAGGACAGGGGATAATGGAAACACCATATATTTT.

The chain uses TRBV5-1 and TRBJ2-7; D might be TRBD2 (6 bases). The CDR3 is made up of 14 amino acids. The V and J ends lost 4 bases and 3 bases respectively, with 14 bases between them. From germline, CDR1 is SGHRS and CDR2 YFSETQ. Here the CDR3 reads CASSGGDPYYEQYF. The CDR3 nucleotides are TGCGCCAGCAGCGGCGGGGATCCCTACTACGAGCAGTACTTC.

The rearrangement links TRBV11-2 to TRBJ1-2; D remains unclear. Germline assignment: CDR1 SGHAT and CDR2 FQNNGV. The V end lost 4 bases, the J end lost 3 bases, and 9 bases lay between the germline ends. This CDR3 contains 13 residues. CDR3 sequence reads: CASSSFGDYGYTF. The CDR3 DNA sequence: TGTGCCAGCAGCTCGTTCGGGGACTATGGCTACACCTTC. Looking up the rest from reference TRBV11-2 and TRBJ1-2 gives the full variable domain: EAGVAQSPRYKIIEKRQSVAFWCNPISGHATLYWYQQILGQGPKLLIQFQNNGVVDDSQLPKDRFSAERLKGVDSTLKIQPAKLEDSAVYLCASSSFGDYGYTFGSGTRLTVV.